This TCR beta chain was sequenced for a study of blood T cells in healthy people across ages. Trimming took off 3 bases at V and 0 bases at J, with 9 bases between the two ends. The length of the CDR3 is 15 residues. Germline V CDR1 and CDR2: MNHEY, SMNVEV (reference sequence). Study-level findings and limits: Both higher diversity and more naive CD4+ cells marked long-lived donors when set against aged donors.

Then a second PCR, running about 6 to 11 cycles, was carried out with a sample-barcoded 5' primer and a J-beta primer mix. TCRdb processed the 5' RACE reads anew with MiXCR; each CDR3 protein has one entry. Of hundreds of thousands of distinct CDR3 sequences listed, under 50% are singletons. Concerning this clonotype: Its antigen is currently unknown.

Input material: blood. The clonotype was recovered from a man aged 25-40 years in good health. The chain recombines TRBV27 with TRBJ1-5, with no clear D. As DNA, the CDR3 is TGTGCCAGCAGTTTGGATTGGAGTAGCAATCAGCCCCAGCATTTT. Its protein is CASSLDWSSNQPQHF.